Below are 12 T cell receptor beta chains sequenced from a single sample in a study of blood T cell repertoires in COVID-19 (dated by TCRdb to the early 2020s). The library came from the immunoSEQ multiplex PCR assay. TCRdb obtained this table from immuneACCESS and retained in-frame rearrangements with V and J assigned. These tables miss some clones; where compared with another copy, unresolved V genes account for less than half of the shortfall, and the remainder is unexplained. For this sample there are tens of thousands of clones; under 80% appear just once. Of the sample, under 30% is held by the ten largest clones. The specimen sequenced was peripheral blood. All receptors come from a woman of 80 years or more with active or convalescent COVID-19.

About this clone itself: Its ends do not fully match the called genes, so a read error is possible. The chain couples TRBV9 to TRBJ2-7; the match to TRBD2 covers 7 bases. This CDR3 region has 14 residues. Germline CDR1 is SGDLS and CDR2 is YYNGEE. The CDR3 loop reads CASSVGGEGLHPHF. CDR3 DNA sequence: TGTGCCAGCAGCGTAGGAGGGGAGGGCCTTCACCCCCACTTC. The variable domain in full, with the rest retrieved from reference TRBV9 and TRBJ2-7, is DSGVTQTPKHLITATGQRVTLRCSPRSGDLSVYWYQQSLDQGLQFLIQYYNGEERAKGNILERFSAQQFPDLHSELNLSSLELGDSALYFCASSVGGEGLHPHFGPGTRLTVT.

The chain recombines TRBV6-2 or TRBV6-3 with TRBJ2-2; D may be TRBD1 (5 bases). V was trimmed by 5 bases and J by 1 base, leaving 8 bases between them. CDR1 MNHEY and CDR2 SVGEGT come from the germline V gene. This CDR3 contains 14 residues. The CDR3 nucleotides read TGTGCCAGCAGTCTGGGGCGGAACACCGGGGAGCTGTTTTTT. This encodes CASSLGRNTGELFF.

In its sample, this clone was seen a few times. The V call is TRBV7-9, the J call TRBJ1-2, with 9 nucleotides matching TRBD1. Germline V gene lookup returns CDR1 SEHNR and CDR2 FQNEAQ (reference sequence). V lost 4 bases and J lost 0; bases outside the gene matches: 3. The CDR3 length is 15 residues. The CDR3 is CASSSTGGANYGYTF. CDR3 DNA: TGTGCCAGCAGCTCGACAGGGGGGGCTAACTATGGCTACACCTTC. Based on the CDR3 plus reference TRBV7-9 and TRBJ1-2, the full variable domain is DTGVSQNPRHKITKRGQNVTFRCDPISEHNRLYWYRQTLGQGPEFLTYFQNEAQLEKSRLLSDRFSAERPKGSFSTLEIQRTEQGDSAMYLCASSSTGGANYGYTFGSGTRLTVV.

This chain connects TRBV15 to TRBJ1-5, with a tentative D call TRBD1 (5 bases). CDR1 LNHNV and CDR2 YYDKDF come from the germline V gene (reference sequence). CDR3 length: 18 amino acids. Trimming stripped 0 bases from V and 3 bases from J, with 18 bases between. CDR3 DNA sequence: TGTGCCACCAGCAGAGATCCGGCAGGGCCCCTCATCAATCAGCCCCAGCATTTT. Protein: CATSRDPAGPLINQPQHF. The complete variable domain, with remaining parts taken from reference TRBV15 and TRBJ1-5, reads DAMVIQNPRYQVTQFGKPVTLSCSQTLNHNVMYWYQQKSSQAPKLLFHYYDKDFNNEADTPDNFQSRRPNTSFCFLDIRSPGLGDTAMYLCATSRDPAGPLINQPQHFGDGTRLSIL.

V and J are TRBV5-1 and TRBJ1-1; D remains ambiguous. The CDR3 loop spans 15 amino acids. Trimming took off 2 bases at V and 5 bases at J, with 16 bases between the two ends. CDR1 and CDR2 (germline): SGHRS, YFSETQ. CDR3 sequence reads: CASSFETGDRTEAFF. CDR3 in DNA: TGCGCCAGCAGCTTTGAGACTGGCGATAGGACTGAAGCTTTCTTT.

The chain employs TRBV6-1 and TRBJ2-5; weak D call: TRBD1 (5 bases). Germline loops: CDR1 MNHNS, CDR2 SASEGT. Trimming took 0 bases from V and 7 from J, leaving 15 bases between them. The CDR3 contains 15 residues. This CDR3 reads CASSEAQVGSGTQYF. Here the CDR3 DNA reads TGTGCCAGCAGTGAAGCACAGGTCGGGTCCGGGACCCAGTACTTC.

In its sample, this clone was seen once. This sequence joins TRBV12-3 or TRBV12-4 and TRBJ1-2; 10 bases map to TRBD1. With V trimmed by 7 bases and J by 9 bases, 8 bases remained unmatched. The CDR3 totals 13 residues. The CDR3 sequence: CASIRQGANRYTF. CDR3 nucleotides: TGTGCCAGCATCAGACAGGGGGCGAACCGCTACACCTTC.

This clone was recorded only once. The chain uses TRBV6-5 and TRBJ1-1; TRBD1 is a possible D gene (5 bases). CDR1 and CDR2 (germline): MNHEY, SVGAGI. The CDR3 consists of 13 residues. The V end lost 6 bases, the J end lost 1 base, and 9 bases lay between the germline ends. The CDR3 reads CASRYTGNTEAFF. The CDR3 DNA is TGTGCCAGCAGGTATACAGGGAACACTGAAGCTTTCTTT.

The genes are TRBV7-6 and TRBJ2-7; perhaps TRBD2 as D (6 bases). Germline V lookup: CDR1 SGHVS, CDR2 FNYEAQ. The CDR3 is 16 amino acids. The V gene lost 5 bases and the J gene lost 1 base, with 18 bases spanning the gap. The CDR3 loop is CASSPFLAELSYEQYF. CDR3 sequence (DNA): TGTGCCAGCAGCCCATTTTTAGCGGAGTTATCCTACGAGCAGTACTTC. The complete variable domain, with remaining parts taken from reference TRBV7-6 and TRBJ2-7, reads GAGVSQSPRYKVTKRGQDVALRCDPISGHVSLYWYRQALGQGPEFLTYFNYEAQQDKSGLPNDRFSAERPEGSISTLTIQRTEQRDSAMYRCASSPFLAELSYEQYFGPGTRLTVT.

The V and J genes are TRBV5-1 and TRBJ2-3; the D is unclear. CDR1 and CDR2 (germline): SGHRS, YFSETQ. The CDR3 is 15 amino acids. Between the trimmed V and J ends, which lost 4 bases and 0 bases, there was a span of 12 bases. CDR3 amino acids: CASSRGTTSTDTQYF. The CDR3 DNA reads TGCGCCAGCAGCCGCGGCACCACTAGCACAGATACGCAGTATTTT. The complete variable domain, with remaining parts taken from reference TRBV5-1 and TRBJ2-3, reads KAGVTQTPRYLIKTRGQQVTLSCSPISGHRSVSWYQQTPGQGLQFLFEYFSETQRNKGNFPGRFSGRQFSNSRSEMNVSTLELGDSALYLCASSRGTTSTDTQYFGPGTRLTVL.

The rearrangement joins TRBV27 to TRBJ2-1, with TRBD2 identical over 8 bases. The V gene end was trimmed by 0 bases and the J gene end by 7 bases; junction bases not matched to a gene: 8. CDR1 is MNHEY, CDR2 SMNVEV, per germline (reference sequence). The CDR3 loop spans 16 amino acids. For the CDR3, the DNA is TGTGCCAGCAGTTTATCGAATCGGGGGGGCCTTAATGAGCAGTTCTTC. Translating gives CASSLSNRGGLNEQFF.

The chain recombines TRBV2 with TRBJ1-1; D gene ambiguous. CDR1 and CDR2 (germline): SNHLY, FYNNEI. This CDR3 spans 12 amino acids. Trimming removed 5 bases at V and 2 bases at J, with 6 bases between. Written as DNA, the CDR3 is TGTGCCAGCAGTAAACTAAACACTGAAGCTTTCTTT. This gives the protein CASSKLNTEAFF. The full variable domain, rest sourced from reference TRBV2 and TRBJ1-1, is EPEVTQTPSHQVTQMGQEVILRCVPISNHLYFYWYRQILGQKVEFLVSFYNNEISEKSEIFDDQFSVERPDGSNFTLKIRSTKLEDSAMYFCASSKLNTEAFFGQGTRLTVV.